This is a list of T cell receptor beta chains from one sample in a study of blood T cell repertoires in COVID-19. The assay was immunoSEQ multiplex PCR, and TCRdb's table has in-frame clones only and misses some. In the table there are roughly 40,000 clones, 60% to 80% of which are singletons. Sample: peripheral blood. The receptors stem from a woman aged 80 or over with acute or convalescent COVID-19. Each CDR3 is given with its conserved first and last residue. Each record gives: CDR3 DNA, CDR3 protein, J gene, D gene, clone size, CDR3 length, V gene. D genes are given only for firm matches. Size is omitted from some rows. Given values are once, few, many or a class for expanded clones.

CDR3 DNA: TGTGCCAGCAGCTTAGCGTCCGAACCCCTAGGCGGGGAGCTGTTTTTT
CDR3 protein: CASSLASEPLGGELFF
J gene: TRBJ2-2
D gene: NA
clone size: NA
CDR3 length: 16
V gene: TRBV7-9

CDR3 DNA: TGTGCCAGCAGCCTTCGGTTGACAGGGTGGTACGAGCAGTACTTC
CDR3 protein: CASSLRLTGWYEQYF
J gene: TRBJ2-7
D gene: TRBD1
clone size: NA
CDR3 length: 15
V gene: TRBV14

CDR3 DNA: TGTGCCTGGAGTGTCAGGATAAACACTGAAGCTTTCTTT
CDR3 protein: CAWSVRINTEAFF
J gene: TRBJ1-1
D gene: NA
clone size: few
CDR3 length: 13
V gene: TRBV30

CDR3 DNA: TGTGCCAGTAGCCTCTCCGTTACGCAGTATTTT
CDR3 protein: CASSLSVTQYF
J gene: TRBJ2-3
D gene: NA
clone size: NA
CDR3 length: 11
V gene: TRBV19

CDR3 DNA: TGTGCCACCAGTGAGAGGCACAGGGACGAGCAGTACTTC
CDR3 protein: CATSERHRDEQYF
J gene: TRBJ2-7
D gene: NA
clone size: NA
CDR3 length: 13
V gene: TRBV24-1

CDR3 DNA: TGTGCCAGCAGACCGGGACAGGGGAGGAACACCATATATTTT
CDR3 protein: CASRPGQGRNTIYF
J gene: TRBJ1-3
D gene: TRBD1
clone size: NA
CDR3 length: 14
V gene: TRBV27

CDR3 DNA: TGTGCCAGTAGTATAATCCCCCCGGCAGGGGGCGATGGCTACACCTTC
CDR3 protein: CASSIIPPAGGDGYTF
J gene: TRBJ1-2
D gene: TRBD1
clone size: NA
CDR3 length: 16
V gene: TRBV19

CDR3 DNA: TGTGCCAGCAGTGTCAACGTTGGGGGGGCGGAGACCCAGTACTTC
CDR3 protein: CASSVNVGGAETQYF
J gene: TRBJ2-5
D gene: NA
clone size: few
CDR3 length: 15
V gene: TRBV6-4

CDR3 DNA: TGTGCCAGTAGGCGGGGGGCGCACGGCTACACCTTC
CDR3 protein: CASRRGAHGYTF
J gene: TRBJ1-2
D gene: NA
clone size: once
CDR3 length: 12
V gene: TRBV19

CDR3 DNA: TGTGCCAGCAGTAAAACAGGCGTCGAGTCCTACGAGCAGTACTTC
CDR3 protein: CASSKTGVESYEQYF
J gene: TRBJ2-7
D gene: NA
clone size: once
CDR3 length: 15
V gene: TRBV6-5

CDR3 DNA: TGTGCCAGCTCACCAGGACAGGCCAATCAGCCCCAGCATTTT
CDR3 protein: CASSPGQANQPQHF
J gene: TRBJ1-5
D gene: TRBD1
clone size: NA
CDR3 length: 14
V gene: TRBV18

CDR3 DNA: TGTGCCAGCGGGAGGGGCAATGAGCAGTTCTTC
CDR3 protein: CASGRGNEQFF
J gene: TRBJ2-1
D gene: TRBD2
clone size: NA
CDR3 length: 11
V gene: TRBV7-2

CDR3 DNA: TGTGCCATCAGTCCCGACAGAGCAGGAACCTACAATGAGCAGTTCTTC
CDR3 protein: CAISPDRAGTYNEQFF
J gene: TRBJ2-1
D gene: NA
clone size: NA
CDR3 length: 16
V gene: TRBV10-3

CDR3 DNA: TGTGCCAGCAGCTTCGTTAGGGGGACATTCTACACCTTC
CDR3 protein: CASSFVRGTFYTF
J gene: TRBJ1-2
D gene: NA
clone size: NA
CDR3 length: 13
V gene: TRBV5-6

CDR3 DNA: TGTGCCAGCAGCCCACAGACAGGCTACACTGAAGCTTTCTTT
CDR3 protein: CASSPQTGYTEAFF
J gene: TRBJ1-1
D gene: NA
clone size: NA
CDR3 length: 14
V gene: TRBV7-8

CDR3 DNA: TGTGCCAGCAGCCACAGGGAGGGAGGCTACACCTTC
CDR3 protein: CASSHREGGYTF
J gene: TRBJ1-2
D gene: NA
clone size: NA
CDR3 length: 12
V gene: TRBV11-2

CDR3 DNA: TGTGCCAGCAGCGTAGCCGGGACTAGCGGGATCAATGAGCAGTTCTTC
CDR3 protein: CASSVAGTSGINEQFF
J gene: TRBJ2-1
D gene: TRBD2
clone size: NA
CDR3 length: 16
V gene: TRBV9

CDR3 DNA: TGTGCCAGCAAATCGGGTGGCGCAGATACGCAGTATTTT
CDR3 protein: CASKSGGADTQYF
J gene: TRBJ2-3
D gene: NA
clone size: NA
CDR3 length: 13
V gene: TRBV12-3/TRBV12-4

CDR3 DNA: TGTGCCAGCAGCTTCCTGAGTTGGGGCAGCACAGATACGCAGTATTTT
CDR3 protein: CASSFLSWGSTDTQYF
J gene: TRBJ2-3
D gene: NA
clone size: NA
CDR3 length: 16
V gene: TRBV7-9

CDR3 DNA: TGTGCCAGCAGTTCCCCGACTAGCTATTACAATGAGCAGTTCTTC
CDR3 protein: CASSSPTSYYNEQFF
J gene: TRBJ2-1
D gene: TRBD2
clone size: NA
CDR3 length: 15
V gene: TRBV28

CDR3 DNA: TGTGCCAGTAGTATAAGGGGTGGCGAGCAGTTCTTC
CDR3 protein: CASSIRGGEQFF
J gene: TRBJ2-1
D gene: NA
clone size: NA
CDR3 length: 12
V gene: TRBV19

CDR3 DNA: TGTGCTAGTGGTTTGGGGGCGACAGGTTCTGGAAACACCATATATTTT
CDR3 protein: CASGLGATGSGNTIYF
J gene: TRBJ1-3
D gene: NA
clone size: NA
CDR3 length: 16
V gene: TRBV12-5

CDR3 DNA: TGTGCCAGCAGCCCCGGTAGTAGCCGTAGCACAGATACGCAGTATTTT
CDR3 protein: CASSPGSSRSTDTQYF
J gene: TRBJ2-3
D gene: NA
clone size: few
CDR3 length: 16
V gene: TRBV11-2

CDR3 DNA: TGTGCCAGCAGCCCGGGAACAGAATATGGCTACACCTTC
CDR3 protein: CASSPGTEYGYTF
J gene: TRBJ1-2
D gene: NA
clone size: once
CDR3 length: 13
V gene: TRBV7-2

CDR3 DNA: TGTGCCAGTAGTTCATCCGGGACAGGCACTGAAGCTTTCTTT
CDR3 protein: CASSSSGTGTEAFF
J gene: TRBJ1-1
D gene: TRBD1
clone size: few
CDR3 length: 14
V gene: TRBV19

CDR3 DNA: TGTGCCAGCAGCCCCCTGGCTAGCGGGAGTTTATACAATGAGCAGTTCTTC
CDR3 protein: CASSPLASGSLYNEQFF
J gene: TRBJ2-1
D gene: TRBD2
clone size: NA
CDR3 length: 17
V gene: TRBV7-8

CDR3 DNA: TGTGCCAGCAGCCAAGAGGCCGGGAATACGCAGTATTTT
CDR3 protein: CASSQEAGNTQYF
J gene: TRBJ2-3
D gene: NA
clone size: NA
CDR3 length: 13
V gene: TRBV4-2

CDR3 DNA: TGCGCCAGCAGCTTGCGGGGTTGGAGGGACATTCAGTACTTC
CDR3 protein: CASSLRGWRDIQYF
J gene: TRBJ2-4
D gene: NA
clone size: NA
CDR3 length: 14
V gene: TRBV5-1

CDR3 DNA: TGCGCCAGCAGCTTTTCCGGACAGGCTGCGCAGTACTTC
CDR3 protein: CASSFSGQAAQYF
J gene: TRBJ2-7
D gene: TRBD1
clone size: NA
CDR3 length: 13
V gene: TRBV5-1

CDR3 DNA: TGTGCCAGCAGCTTACGTAGGACTAACCAGGCCCATGAGCAGTTCTTC
CDR3 protein: CASSLRRTNQAHEQFF
J gene: TRBJ2-1
D gene: NA
clone size: NA
CDR3 length: 16
V gene: TRBV11-3

CDR3 DNA: TGTGCCAGCAGCTTGGGGCGGGGAAGCTCCTACGAGCAGTACTTC
CDR3 protein: CASSLGRGSSYEQYF
J gene: TRBJ2-7
D gene: NA
clone size: NA
CDR3 length: 15
V gene: TRBV11-2

CDR3 DNA: TGTGCCAGCAGCTTAGTCAGCAGGGGAGTTGAAAAACTGTTTTTT
CDR3 protein: CASSLVSRGVEKLFF
J gene: TRBJ1-4
D gene: NA
clone size: NA
CDR3 length: 15
V gene: TRBV7-7

CDR3 DNA: TGTGCCACCAGCAGAGCTGGCAGGCCCATGGAAGCTTTCTTT
CDR3 protein: CATSRAGRPMEAFF
J gene: TRBJ1-1
D gene: NA
clone size: NA
CDR3 length: 14
V gene: TRBV15

CDR3 DNA: TGCGCCAGCAGCTTGGAGGAGAACATTCAGTACTTC
CDR3 protein: CASSLEENIQYF
J gene: TRBJ2-4
D gene: NA
clone size: NA
CDR3 length: 12
V gene: TRBV5-1

CDR3 DNA: TGTGCCAGCAGCCAGGGATTTTTCTATGGCTACACCTTC
CDR3 protein: CASSQGFFYGYTF
J gene: TRBJ1-2
D gene: NA
clone size: NA
CDR3 length: 13
V gene: TRBV6-5

CDR3 DNA: TGTGCCAGCTCACCAAAGAAGGGACAGGGTGAGATCTACACCTTC
CDR3 protein: CASSPKKGQGEIYTF
J gene: TRBJ1-2
D gene: TRBD1
clone size: once
CDR3 length: 15
V gene: TRBV18